A single sample gave rise to the 6 T cell receptor beta chains below, sequenced in a study of blood T cells in healthy people across ages. Sample-barcoded 5' priming and a J-beta primer mix drove a second PCR of roughly 6 to 12 cycles. TCRdb recomputed calls from the 5' RACE reads with MiXCR, one row per CDR3 protein. Found here are 540,000 or so distinct CDR3 sequences, around half of them singletons; the top ten hold approximately 23%. What was sequenced was blood. The source is an elderly man in good health.

The chain uses TRBV4-3 and TRBJ2-1; D is ambiguous. V gave up 0 bases and J gave up 5 bases, with 11 bases separating them. This CDR3 has 15 residues. Germline loops: CDR1 LGHNA, CDR2 YSLEER. The CDR3 DNA reads TGCGCCAGCAGCCAAGATCGTGGAAGCCACAATGAGCAGTTCTTC. Its translation is CASSQDRGSHNEQFF.

This chain links TRBV29-1 with TRBJ1-2; 9 bases are shared with TRBD1. The CDR3 is made up of 13 amino acids. From germline, CDR1 is SQVTM and CDR2 ANQGSEA. V dropped 1 base and J dropped 8; count of bases not matched to a gene: 5. The CDR3 here is CSVEVDRGGGYTF. The CDR3 DNA reads as TGCAGCGTTGAAGTGGACAGGGGAGGAGGCTACACCTTC. Full variable domain (rest looked up from reference TRBV29-1 and TRBJ1-2): SAVISQKPSRDICQRGTSLTIQCQVDSQVTMMFWYRQQPGQSLTLIATANQGSEATYESGFVIDKFPISRPNLTFSTLTVSNMSPEDSSIYLCSVEVDRGGGYTFGSGTRLTVV.

This chain uses TRBV2 with TRBJ2-1, with D possibly being TRBD1 (5 bases). From germline, CDR1 is SNHLY and CDR2 FYNNEI. The CDR3 contains 13 residues. Trimming removed 5 bases at V and 4 bases at J, with 9 bases between. The CDR3 protein is CASSQGFYNEQFF. The CDR3 DNA is TGTGCCAGCAGTCAGGGTTTTTACAATGAGCAGTTCTTC.

The gene calls are TRBV7-9 and TRBJ2-4; either TRBD1 or TRBD2 may fit D (5 bases each). The DNA matches TRBJ2-7 better at its end, which makes the J call doubtful. This CDR3 contains 15 residues. CDR1 is SEHNR, CDR2 FQNEAQ, per germline (reference sequence). CDR3 nucleotides: TGTGCCAGCAGCTCAGGGACGGATCCTAAAGGCGAGCAGTACTTC. The encoded protein is CASSSGTDPKGEQYF.

The chain joins TRBV4-3 to TRBJ1-2; D is undetermined. The germline CDR1 and CDR2 sequences are LGHNA and YSLEER. This CDR3 has 15 residues. Trimming took off 2 bases at V and 4 bases at J, with 14 bases between the two ends. The CDR3, as DNA: TGCGCCAGCAGCCAAACCCTACTCGGAGGCTATGGCTACACCTTC. Protein sequence: CASSQTLLGGYGYTF.

The chain couples TRBV29-1 to TRBJ2-3; 9 nucleotides match TRBD1. The CDR3 covers 14 residues. V lost 7 bases, J lost 3 bases, and 8 bases stayed unmatched. Germline-derived CDR1 and CDR2 are SQVTM and ANQGSEA. The CDR3 DNA reads as TGCAGCGCTGGGAGACAGGGGGGGACAGATACGCAGTATTTT. Translation: CSAGRQGGTDTQYF.